This entry features one T cell receptor (beta chain) sequence. This record comes from a study of T cells expressing NK-cell markers. This CDR3 is 12 amino acids long. Germline CDR1 and CDR2: SQVTM and ANQGSEA. It was by 5'RACE template switching with UMIs that TCR beta cDNA was made. No DNA is given; TCRdb re-called the 5' RACE reads and lists each CDR3 protein once. The sample table sets out about 550,000 distinct CDR3 sequences. The chain uses TRBV29-1 and TRBJ2-1. This TCR was sampled from a young man in good health. Material: blood T cells: a sorted CD56 or NKG2C T cell subset, CD4+ or CD8+ T cells, or bulk PBMC T cells (not recorded which). The chain's CDR3 is CSVLIGFNEQFF.